The entry that follows covers one TCR beta chain sequence. Germline CDR1 reads SGDLS; CDR2 reads YYNGEE. The J segment lost 5 bases and the V segment lost 6 bases, leaving 15 bases of the junction unmatched. The CDR3 runs 17 residues. The source of the sample is a study of blood T cell repertoires in COVID-19. Study-wide background: Spain, Italy and the United States supplied samples that represented acute and convalescent COVID-19. Nucleic acid was either cDNA or gDNA, and it came from T cells, B-cell-depleted T cells, or PBMCs.

Original handling: Estimation of nucleated cell counts was performed using reference gene primer amplification. The assay was immunoSEQ multiplex PCR, and TCRdb's table has in-frame clones only and misses some. V, J and clone size reflect that table, while D and trimming were determined from the DNA. The sample lists about 25,000 clones; around 87% were seen once. The V gene is TRBV9, the J gene TRBJ2-2, with 8 bases that match TRBD2. What was sequenced was peripheral blood. This TCR was sampled from a man aged 45-65 years with active COVID-19. Here the CDR3 DNA reads TGTGCCAGCACCCCAGGACCGGGAGGGCCCGGGACCGGGGAGCTGTTTTTT. Translated: CASTPGPGGPGTGELFF.